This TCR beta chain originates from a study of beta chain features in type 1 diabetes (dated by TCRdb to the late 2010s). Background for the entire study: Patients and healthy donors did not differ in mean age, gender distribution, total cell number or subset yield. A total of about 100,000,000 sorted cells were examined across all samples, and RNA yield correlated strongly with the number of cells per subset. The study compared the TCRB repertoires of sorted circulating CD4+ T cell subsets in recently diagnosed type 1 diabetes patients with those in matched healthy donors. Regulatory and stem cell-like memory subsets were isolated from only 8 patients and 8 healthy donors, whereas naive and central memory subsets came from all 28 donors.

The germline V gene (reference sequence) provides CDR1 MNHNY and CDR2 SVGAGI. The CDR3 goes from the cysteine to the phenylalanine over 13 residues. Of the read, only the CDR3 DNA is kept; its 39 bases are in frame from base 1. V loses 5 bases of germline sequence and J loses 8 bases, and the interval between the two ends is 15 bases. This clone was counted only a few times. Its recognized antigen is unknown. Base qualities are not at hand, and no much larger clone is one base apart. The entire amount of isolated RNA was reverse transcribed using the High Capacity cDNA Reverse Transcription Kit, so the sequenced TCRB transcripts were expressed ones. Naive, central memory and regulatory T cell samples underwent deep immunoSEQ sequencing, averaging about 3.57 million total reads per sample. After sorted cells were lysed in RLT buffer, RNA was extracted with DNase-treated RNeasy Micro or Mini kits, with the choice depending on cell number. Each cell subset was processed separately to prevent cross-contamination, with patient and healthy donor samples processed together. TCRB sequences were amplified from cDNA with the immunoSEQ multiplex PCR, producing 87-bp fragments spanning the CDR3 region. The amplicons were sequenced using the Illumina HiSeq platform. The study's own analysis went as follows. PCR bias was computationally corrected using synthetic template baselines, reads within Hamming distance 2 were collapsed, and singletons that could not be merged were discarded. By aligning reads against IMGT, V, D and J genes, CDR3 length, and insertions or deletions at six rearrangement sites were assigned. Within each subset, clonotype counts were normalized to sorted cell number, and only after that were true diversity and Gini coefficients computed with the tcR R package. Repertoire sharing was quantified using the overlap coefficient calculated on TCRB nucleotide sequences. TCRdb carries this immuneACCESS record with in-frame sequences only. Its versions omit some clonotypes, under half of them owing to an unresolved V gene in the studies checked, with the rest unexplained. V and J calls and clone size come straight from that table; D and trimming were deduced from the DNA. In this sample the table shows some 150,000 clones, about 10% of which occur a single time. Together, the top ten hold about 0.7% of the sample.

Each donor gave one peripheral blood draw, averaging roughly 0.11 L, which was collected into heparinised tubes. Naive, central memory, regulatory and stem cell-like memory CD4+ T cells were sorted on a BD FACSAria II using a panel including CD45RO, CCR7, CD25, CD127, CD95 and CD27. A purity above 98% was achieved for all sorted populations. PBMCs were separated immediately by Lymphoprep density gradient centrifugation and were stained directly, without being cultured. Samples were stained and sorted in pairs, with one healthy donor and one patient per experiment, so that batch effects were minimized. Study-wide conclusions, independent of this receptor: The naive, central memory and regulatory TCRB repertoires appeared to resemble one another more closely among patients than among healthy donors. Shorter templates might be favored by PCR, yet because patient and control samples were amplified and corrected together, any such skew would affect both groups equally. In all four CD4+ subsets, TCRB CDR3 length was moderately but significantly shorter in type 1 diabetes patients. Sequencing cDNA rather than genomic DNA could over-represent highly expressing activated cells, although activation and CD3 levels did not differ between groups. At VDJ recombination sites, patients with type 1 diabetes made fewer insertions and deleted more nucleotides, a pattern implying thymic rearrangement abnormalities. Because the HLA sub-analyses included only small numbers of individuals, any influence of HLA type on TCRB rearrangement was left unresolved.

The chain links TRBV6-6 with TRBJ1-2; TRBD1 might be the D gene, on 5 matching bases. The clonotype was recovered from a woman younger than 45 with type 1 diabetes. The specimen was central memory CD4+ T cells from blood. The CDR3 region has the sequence CASSISTARGYTF. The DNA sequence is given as TGTGCCAGCAGTATCTCGACAGCACGGGGCTACACCTTC.